The next 23 T cell receptor beta chains were all read from a single sample in a study of T cells after yellow fever vaccination (dated by TCRdb to about 2019). In light of the paper, this sample's treatment or condition label describes: live attenuated yellow fever vaccine strain. The protocol used for the library was 5' RACE. The run used an Illumina HiSeq 2500. TCRdb cleaned the public reads at Q25 with fastp, built clones with MiXCR and kept in-frame beta chains. When rows share a CDR3 protein, they turn into one entry using the most common DNA and genes. The sample contains some 150,000 distinct CDR3 sequences, under 8% of them found a single time. The ten most abundant clones make up 0.55% to 0.7% of the sample. The specimen was CD4+ T cells sorted from PBMCs, collected 10 days after the yellow fever booster vaccination. Receptors were obtained from a man younger than 45 who received the YFV17D yellow fever vaccine.

This sequence joins TRBV30 and TRBJ2-7; 7 nucleotides align to TRBD2. The CDR3 has 14 residues. Germline trimming cut 3 bases from V and 0 bases from J; bases unmatched to any gene: 5. CDR1 and CDR2 from the germline V gene are GTSNPN and SVGIG (reference sequence). The CDR3 bases are TGTGCCTGGAGGCCTAGCGGTTACTCCTACGAGCAGTACTTC. Protein sequence: CAWRPSGYSYEQYF.

This clonotype was counted ten times or more. The chain uses TRBV27 and TRBJ2-4; D unresolved. The CDR3 is 13 residues long. From germline, CDR1 is MNHEY and CDR2 SMNVEV (reference sequence). Trimming cost V 4 bases and J 0 bases, with 4 bases left between them. CDR3 sequence (DNA): TGTGCCAGCAGTTCCCCAGCCAAAAACATTCAGTACTTC. Its translation is CASSSPAKNIQYF.

The V and J genes are TRBV10-2 and TRBJ2-2; D is uncertain. The CDR3 length is 11 residues. Trimming took off 10 bases at V and 6 bases at J, with 9 bases between the two ends. The germline V gene encodes CDR1 WSHSY and CDR2 SAAADI. In DNA form, the CDR3 reads TGCGCCACCGGAGTTTCCGGGGAGCTGTTTTTT. The encoded protein is CATGVSGELFF.

This clonotype was seen repeatedly, ten times or more. This chain uses TRBV29-1 with TRBJ2-7, with 7 bases lining up with TRBD1. V dropped 6 bases and J dropped 2; count of bases not matched to a gene: 7. This CDR3 has 13 residues. From germline, CDR1 is SQVTM and CDR2 ANQGSEA. The CDR3 coding sequence is TGCAGCGTCGGGGACAGTAAAACCTACGAGCAGTACTTC. Amino acid sequence: CSVGDSKTYEQYF.

As concerns this clonotype: An end of the junction differs from the germline gene, which may be a read error. This chain joins TRBV3-1 and TRBJ2-2; 10 nucleotides match TRBD2. CDR1 and CDR2 (germline): LGHDT, YNNKEL (reference sequence). CDR3 size: 18 residues. CDR3 loop: CASTQDLTSGRNTGELFF. The CDR3 DNA is TGTGCCAGCACCCAAGATCTGACTAGCGGGCGGAACACCGGGGAGCTGTTTTTT.

Here the CDR3 DNA reads TGTGCCAGCAGCGAACAGGTTATCTACGAGCAGTACTTC. It specifies CASSEQVIYEQYF. The V and J genes are TRBV7-9 and TRBJ2-7, with TRBD1 as a possible D gene (5 bases). CDR1 is SEHNR, CDR2 FQNEAQ, per germline (reference sequence). Trimming cost V 5 bases and J 3 bases, with 11 bases left between them. The CDR3 totals 13 residues.

The table lists this clonotype with many counts. This sequence joins TRBV12-3 or TRBV12-4 and TRBJ2-5; D gene unclear. This CDR3 has 12 amino acids. With 3 bases removed from V and 10 bases from J, the gap between germline ends came to 12 bases. The CDR3 DNA reads TGTGCCAGCAGTTTTACCGAAGGTAGCCAGTACTTC. Translation gives CASSFTEGSQYF.

This clonotype was recorded at least ten times. The V and J genes are TRBV5-1 and TRBJ1-1; D uncertain. The CDR3 consists of 13 residues. With 4 bases removed from V and 0 bases from J, the gap between germline ends came to 7 bases. The V gene's germline CDR1 is SGHRS and CDR2 YFSETQ. The CDR3 loop reads CASSPSMNTEAFF. DNA for the CDR3: TGCGCCAGCAGCCCAAGCATGAACACTGAAGCTTTCTTT.

This clonotype was seen at least ten times. The CDR3 loop reads CASSRVQYGYTF. Written as DNA, the CDR3 is TGTGCCAGCAGCCGCGTCCAATATGGCTACACCTTC. The V call is TRBV7-9, the J call TRBJ1-2; no clear D. CDR3 length: 12 amino acids. Germline CDR1 and CDR2: SEHNR and FQNEAQ (reference sequence). Trimming removed 5 bases from V and 5 bases from J, with 9 bases in between.

In its sample, this clonotype was seen many times. The V and J genes are TRBV10-3 and TRBJ2-2, with D maybe TRBD1 (6 bases). Germline CDR1 reads ENHRY; CDR2 reads SYGVKD. This CDR3 comprises 13 residues. The ends were cut back, 6 bases at V and 5 bases at J, with 10 bases in the middle. The chain's CDR3 is CAISQGGTGELFF. For the CDR3, the DNA is TGTGCCATCAGCCAAGGGGGAACCGGGGAGCTGTTTTTT.

This clonotype occurred a few times. The chain employs TRBV7-6 and TRBJ2-7, with unresolved D. Trimming took off 5 bases at V and 3 bases at J, with 11 bases between the two ends. Germline CDR1 SGHVS, CDR2 FNYEAQ. This CDR3 contains 13 residues. CDR3: CASSATAGYEQYF. CDR3 DNA sequence: TGTGCCAGCAGCGCCACCGCAGGCTACGAGCAGTACTTC.

This clonotype was seen at least ten times. The V and J genes are TRBV12-3 or TRBV12-4 and TRBJ2-3, with D unclear. Trimming stripped 1 base from V and 4 bases from J, with 15 bases between. This CDR3 region has 16 residues. The CDR3 bases are TGTGCCAGCAGTTTAGGCTCTGGGTATGGGGCAGATACGCAGTATTTT. The encoded protein is CASSLGSGYGADTQYF.

This clonotype has a count of ten or more. This rearrangement joins TRBV5-4 to TRBJ2-3, with 7 positions matching TRBD1. CDR1 is SGHNT and CDR2 is YYREEE in the germline V gene (reference sequence). V lost 3 bases and J lost 4; bases outside the gene matches: 8. CDR3 length: 15 residues. This CDR3 is CASSSYGQDPDTQYF. The CDR3 DNA is TGTGCCAGCAGCTCATACGGACAGGACCCAGATACGCAGTATTTT.

There are many counts of this clonotype. The V gene is TRBV7-2, the J gene TRBJ2-5; D possibly corresponds to TRBD1 (5 bases). With 1 base removed from V and 1 base from J, the gap between germline ends came to 16 bases. The CDR3 spans 17 residues. Germline CDR1 and CDR2: SGHTA and FQGNSA. The CDR3 DNA follows: TGTGCCAGCAGCTTAGGACTCAGGGCGTTGGGCCAAGAGACCCAGTACTTC. Translating it yields CASSLGLRALGQETQYF.

The table lists this clonotype with many counts. The chain couples TRBV3-1 to TRBJ2-3; D ambiguous. The CDR3 sequence is 17 residues long. The V and J ends lost 4 bases and 0 bases respectively, with 17 bases between them. Germline V gene data show CDR1 as LGHDT and CDR2 as YNNKEL (reference sequence). The CDR3 DNA reads as TGTGCCAGCAGCCTTCGTTTGGCAGCCAAAAGCACAGATACGCAGTATTTT. Encoded protein: CASSLRLAAKSTDTQYF.

This clonotype occurred many times. V gene TRBV7-2 combines with J gene TRBJ2-3, with TRBD2 identical over 7 bases. Germline-derived CDR1 and CDR2 are SGHTA and FQGNSA. There are 12 residues in the CDR3. The V segment lost 5 bases and the J segment 11 bases; nucleotides outside the gene matches: 7. CDR3 nucleotides: TGTGCCAGCAGCAGAGCGGGACGGGAGCAGTATTTT. Its translation: CASSRAGREQYF.

This clonotype was counted only a few times. This chain connects TRBV15 to TRBJ1-6; 9 bases fit TRBD1. V lost 3 bases to trimming and J lost 7 bases; unmatched junction nucleotides: 7. This CDR3 is 16 amino acids long. Germline loops: CDR1 LNHNV, CDR2 YYDKDF (reference sequence). This CDR3 reads CATSSTGGRVNSPLHF. CDR3 nucleotide sequence: TGTGCCACCAGCAGTACAGGGGGCCGGGTCAATTCACCCCTCCACTTT.

This clonotype has ten or more counts. This chain links TRBV15 with TRBJ1-5; the D gene is possibly TRBD1 (5 bases). Trimming took off 8 bases at V and 1 base at J, with 12 bases between the two ends. The CDR3 spans 14 residues. Per the germline V gene, CDR1 is LNHNV and CDR2 is YYDKDF (reference sequence). CDR3: CATGEGRSNQPQHF. For the CDR3, the DNA is TGTGCCACCGGGGAGGGGAGAAGCAATCAGCCCCAGCATTTT.

In its sample, this clonotype was seen many times. The chain combines TRBV7-2 with TRBJ2-7, with D unresolved. This CDR3 has 15 residues. Trimming left V 1 base short and J 1 base short, with 11 bases between. Germline V gene data show CDR1 as SGHTA and CDR2 as FQGNSA. Here the CDR3 DNA reads TGTGCCAGCAGCTTAGGTGGGTCCCGGTCCTACGAGCAGTACTTC. Translating it yields CASSLGGSRSYEQYF.

This clonotype was counted at least ten times. CDR3 in amino acids: CASSTGQGNYGYTF. The CDR3 DNA follows: TGCGCCAGCAGCACCGGACAGGGAAACTATGGCTACACCTTC. The chain is built from TRBV5-1 and TRBJ1-2; TRBD1 matches 8 bases. The CDR3 sequence is 14 residues long. In germline, CDR1 is SGHRS, CDR2 YFSETQ. V lost 4 bases and J lost 2; bases outside the gene matches: 4.

This clonotype was picked up many times. J is TRBJ1-1 and V is TRBV20-1; 8 nucleotides match TRBD1. This CDR3 comprises 13 residues. Trimming at V came to 6 bases and at J to 1 base, leaving 4 bases not matched to a gene. Per germline, CDR1 DFQATT and CDR2 SNEGSKA (reference sequence). CDR3 loop: CSAPGQGNTEAFF. The CDR3, as DNA: TGCAGTGCACCTGGACAGGGGAACACTGAAGCTTTCTTT.

This clonotype was recorded many times. Here the CDR3 reads CASSIRETQYF. Here the CDR3 DNA reads TGTGCCAGTAGTATTCGAGAGACCCAGTACTTC. The J gene is TRBJ2-5, the V gene TRBV19; D remains ambiguous. Germline-derived CDR1 and CDR2 are LNHDA and SQIVND (reference sequence). V dropped 3 bases and J dropped 4 bases, with 3 bases sitting between them. The CDR3 has 11 amino acids.

The rearrangement uses TRBV12-3 or TRBV12-4 and TRBJ2-1, with no clear D. The CDR3 loop spans 13 amino acids. Trimming cost V 5 bases and J 6 bases, with 11 bases left between them. This CDR3 reads CASSDHTTNEQFF. CDR3 nucleotide sequence: TGTGCCAGCAGTGACCATACAACCAATGAGCAGTTCTTC.